The rows below give T cell receptor beta chains drawn from one sample of a study of monozygotic twins with inflammatory bowel disease. TCRdb re-called the 5' RACE reads; every CDR3 protein appears as one record, without DNA. The sample has about 300,000 distinct CDR3 sequences, and its top ten clones hold less than 6.5%. The sequenced material came from blood. The receptors derive from a human donor with ulcerative colitis or Crohn's disease, or a healthy co-twin of an affected twin (not recorded which). Each CDR3 is given with its conserved first and last residue. The order of the fields is J gene, CDR3 length, V gene, CDR3 protein.

j_gene: TRBJ2-7; len: 15; v_gene: TRBV7-9; CDR3aa: CASSPKTAPPYEQYF
j_gene: TRBJ2-5; len: 14; v_gene: TRBV20-1; CDR3aa: CSARAGTIRETQYF
j_gene: TRBJ2-7; len: 17; v_gene: TRBV29-1; CDR3aa: CSVETSGRELYSYEQYF
j_gene: TRBJ1-5; len: 12; v_gene: TRBV20-1; CDR3aa: CSRQGSNQPQHF
j_gene: TRBJ2-1; len: 14; v_gene: TRBV18; CDR3aa: CASSPSGNANEQFF
j_gene: TRBJ2-7; len: 12; v_gene: TRBV11-1; CDR3aa: CASSLTVYEQYF
j_gene: TRBJ2-1; len: 13; v_gene: TRBV3-1; CDR3aa: CASRFTGSGEQFF
j_gene: TRBJ1-2; len: 16; v_gene: TRBV6-2/TRBV6-3; CDR3aa: CASSRISGTENYGYTF
j_gene: TRBJ2-7; len: 13; v_gene: TRBV28; CDR3aa: CASSHGLAGEQYF
j_gene: TRBJ2-7; len: 15; v_gene: TRBV2; CDR3aa: CASTPKTGGLGEQYF
j_gene: TRBJ2-7; len: 14; v_gene: TRBV4-2; CDR3aa: CASSHRTSGYEQYF
j_gene: TRBJ2-5; len: 13; v_gene: TRBV12-3/TRBV12-4; CDR3aa: CASSRQGAGTQYF
j_gene: TRBJ2-3; len: 15; v_gene: TRBV7-9; CDR3aa: CASSFGELSTDTQYF
j_gene: TRBJ2-1; len: 15; v_gene: TRBV9; CDR3aa: CASSVVLAGGNEQFF
j_gene: TRBJ2-1; len: 17; v_gene: TRBV7-6; CDR3aa: CASSLLGAGGVYNEQFF
j_gene: TRBJ2-4; len: 18; v_gene: TRBV7-8; CDR3aa: CASSSYRLAGRGQNIQYF
j_gene: TRBJ2-3; len: 14; v_gene: TRBV4-3; CDR3aa: CASSQEDSRDTQYF
j_gene: TRBJ2-1; len: 16; v_gene: TRBV27; CDR3aa: CASSFEGALFLNEQFF
j_gene: TRBJ2-2; len: 14; v_gene: TRBV7-7; CDR3aa: CASSRGTTTGELFF
j_gene: TRBJ2-3; len: 15; v_gene: TRBV12-3/TRBV12-4; CDR3aa: CASRPPGTRLDTQYF
j_gene: TRBJ1-4; len: 15; v_gene: TRBV7-2; CDR3aa: CASSLVGVGIEKLFF
j_gene: TRBJ2-3; len: 16; v_gene: TRBV9; CDR3aa: CASSQGHTTSTDTQYF
j_gene: TRBJ2-2; len: 13; v_gene: TRBV6-5; CDR3aa: CASSLPQGRELFF
j_gene: TRBJ2-1; len: 16; v_gene: TRBV5-6; CDR3aa: CASSLAGRGDYNEQFF
j_gene: TRBJ1-5; len: 18; v_gene: TRBV11-2; CDR3aa: CASSLGGKAKGSNQPQHF
j_gene: TRBJ2-7; len: 13; v_gene: TRBV6-6; CDR3aa: CASSTARAREQYF
j_gene: TRBJ2-2; len: 14; v_gene: TRBV6-6; CDR3aa: CASTRAPNTGELFF
j_gene: TRBJ2-7; len: 13; v_gene: TRBV4-1; CDR3aa: CASSQEVTYEQYF
j_gene: TRBJ2-1; len: 15; v_gene: TRBV20-1; CDR3aa: CSARATGQLYNEQFF
j_gene: TRBJ2-7; len: 12; v_gene: TRBV6-2/TRBV6-3; CDR3aa: CASSYLNYEQYF
j_gene: TRBJ1-6; len: 15; v_gene: TRBV28; CDR3aa: CASSLPSSYNSPLHF
j_gene: TRBJ2-3; len: 16; v_gene: TRBV25-1; CDR3aa: CASSEYLQGEGDTQYF
j_gene: TRBJ2-3; len: 17; v_gene: TRBV6-1; CDR3aa: CASSEAPVSGGLDTQYF
j_gene: TRBJ1-3; len: 15; v_gene: TRBV7-2; CDR3aa: CASSPPRVPGNTIYF
j_gene: TRBJ2-5; len: 14; v_gene: TRBV12-3/TRBV12-4; CDR3aa: CASRAGVSSETQYF
j_gene: TRBJ1-4; len: 15; v_gene: TRBV27; CDR3aa: CASSFGTATNEKLFF
j_gene: TRBJ1-1; len: 13; v_gene: TRBV2; CDR3aa: CASSAPPGTEAFF
j_gene: TRBJ2-1; len: 17; v_gene: TRBV9; CDR3aa: CASSVDPAGNTYNEQFF
j_gene: TRBJ2-7; len: 15; v_gene: TRBV27; CDR3aa: CASSLSPLQGAEQNF
j_gene: TRBJ2-2; len: 16; v_gene: TRBV6-2/TRBV6-3; CDR3aa: CASSSRILQVGGELFF
j_gene: TRBJ1-3; len: 15; v_gene: TRBV7-2; CDR3aa: CASSLGTVSGNTIYF
j_gene: TRBJ1-2; len: 15; v_gene: TRBV20-1; CDR3aa: CSAGRDRGPKGGYTF
j_gene: TRBJ2-1; len: 15; v_gene: TRBV7-2; CDR3aa: CASSLAGVFDNEQFF
j_gene: TRBJ2-7; len: 14; v_gene: TRBV7-9; CDR3aa: CASNSRTGTYEQYF
j_gene: TRBJ1-2; len: 14; v_gene: TRBV24-1; CDR3aa: CATSDSGRAYGYTF
j_gene: TRBJ2-1; len: 16; v_gene: TRBV20-1; CDR3aa: CSAHPTGLAGGGEQFF
j_gene: TRBJ1-6; len: 14; v_gene: TRBV12-3/TRBV12-4; CDR3aa: CASSPRRNNSPLHF
j_gene: TRBJ2-7; len: 15; v_gene: TRBV6-1; CDR3aa: CASSERTGGPYEQYF